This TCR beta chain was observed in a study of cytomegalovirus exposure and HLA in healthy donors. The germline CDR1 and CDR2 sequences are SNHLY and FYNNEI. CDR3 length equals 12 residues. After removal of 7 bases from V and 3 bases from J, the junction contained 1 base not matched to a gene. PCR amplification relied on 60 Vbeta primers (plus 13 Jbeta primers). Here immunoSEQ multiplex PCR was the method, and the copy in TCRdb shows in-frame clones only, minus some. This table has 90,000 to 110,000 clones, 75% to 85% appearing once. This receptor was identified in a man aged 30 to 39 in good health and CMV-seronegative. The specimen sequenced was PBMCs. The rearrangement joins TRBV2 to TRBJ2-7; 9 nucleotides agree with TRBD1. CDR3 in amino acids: CASKDRGYEQYF. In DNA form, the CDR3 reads TGTGCCAGCAAGGACAGGGGCTACGAGCAGTACTTC.